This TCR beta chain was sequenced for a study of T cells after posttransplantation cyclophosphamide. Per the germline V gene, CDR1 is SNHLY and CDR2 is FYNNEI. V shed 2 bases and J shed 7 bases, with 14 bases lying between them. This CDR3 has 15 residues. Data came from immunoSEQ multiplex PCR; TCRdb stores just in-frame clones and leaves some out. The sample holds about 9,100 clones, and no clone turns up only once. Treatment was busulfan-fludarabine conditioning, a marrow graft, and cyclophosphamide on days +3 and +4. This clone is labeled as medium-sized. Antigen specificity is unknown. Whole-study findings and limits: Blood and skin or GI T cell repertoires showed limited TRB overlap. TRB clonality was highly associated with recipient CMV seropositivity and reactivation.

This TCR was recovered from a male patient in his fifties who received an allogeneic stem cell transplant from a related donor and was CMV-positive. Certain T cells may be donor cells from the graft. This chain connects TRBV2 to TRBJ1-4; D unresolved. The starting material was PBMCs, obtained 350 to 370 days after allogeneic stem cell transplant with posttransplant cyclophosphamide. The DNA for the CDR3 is TGTGCCAGCAGTGAAACGGCCAGTCGGGGTGAAAAACTGTTTTTT. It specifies CASSETASRGEKLFF. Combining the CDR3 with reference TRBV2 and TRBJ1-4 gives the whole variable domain EPEVTQTPSHQVTQMGQEVILRCVPISNHLYFYWYRQILGQKVEFLVSFYNNEISEKSEIFDDQFSVERPDGSNFTLKIRSTKLEDSAMYFCASSETASRGEKLFFGSGTQLSVL.